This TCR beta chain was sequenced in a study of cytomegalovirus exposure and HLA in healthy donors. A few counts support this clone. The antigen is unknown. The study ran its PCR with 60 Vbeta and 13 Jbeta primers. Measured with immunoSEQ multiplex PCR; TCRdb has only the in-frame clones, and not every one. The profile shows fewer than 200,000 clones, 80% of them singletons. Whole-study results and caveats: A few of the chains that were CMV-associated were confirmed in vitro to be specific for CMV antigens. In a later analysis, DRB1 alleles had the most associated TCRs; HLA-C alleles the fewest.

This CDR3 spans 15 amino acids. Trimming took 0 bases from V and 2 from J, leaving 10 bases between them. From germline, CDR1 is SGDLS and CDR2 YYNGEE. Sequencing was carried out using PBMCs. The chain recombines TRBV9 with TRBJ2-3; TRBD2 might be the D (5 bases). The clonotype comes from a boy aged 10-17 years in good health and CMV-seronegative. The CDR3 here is CASSVDVGNTDTQYF. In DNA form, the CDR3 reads TGTGCCAGCAGCGTAGATGTCGGGAACACAGATACGCAGTATTTT.